This T cell receptor beta chain is drawn from a study of OX40 agonist ivuxolimab in advanced cancers. Study summary: The treatment was a fully human IgG2 OX40 agonist, ivuxolimab. Patients were treated with intravenous ivuxolimab, dosed at 0.01 to 10 mg/kg and infused every 2 weeks. Broader study findings: Undetermined was the antigen specificity of the expanded peripheral T cells. Relative to CD4+, CD8+ T cells held more expanded clones on average.

V lost 0 bases and J 5 bases, leaving 11 bases between the germline ends. The CDR3 is 15 amino acids. Germline CDR1 and CDR2: MGHRA and YSYEKL. On this clone: The antigen is unknown.

Using immunoSEQ multiplex PCR, the repertoire was profiled, and TCRdb retains in-frame clones only, with some absent. The sample shows roughly 48,000 clones, approximately 84% of them seen only once. The clonotype originates from an adult with an advanced solid tumor such as melanoma, head and neck, liver or kidney cancer. The genes are TRBV4-1 and TRBJ2-1, with D unresolved. The sample here was CD4+ or CD8+ T cells sorted from blood, taken in a trial of the OX40 agonist ivuxolimab. Here the CDR3 DNA reads TGCGCCAGCAGCCAAGAGGGGTACCTGGACAATGAGCAGTTCTTC. Amino acids: CASSQEGYLDNEQFF.